A selection of T cell receptor beta chains follows, all from one sample in a study of T cell responses to AZD1222 COVID-19 vaccine. Assay used: immunoSEQ multiplex PCR; TCRdb lists only in-frame clones, some missing. The sample holds roughly 87,000 clones; around 89% are singletons and the top ten take more than 5%. Source: peripheral blood, taken 28 days after the second AZD1222 dose. The receptors originated from an adult who received the AZD1222 COVID-19 vaccine. Each CDR3 is given with its conserved first and last residue. Each record gives: J gene, D gene, clone size, CDR3 length, V gene, CDR3 DNA, CDR3 protein. D genes are given only for firm matches. Rows may omit the clone size; those that give it use once, few, many or a size class.

TRBJ1-1 | TRBD1 | . | 12 | TRBV29-1 | TGCAGCGTAGGACAGGGGGACACTGAAGCTTTCTTT | CSVGQGDTEAFF
TRBJ1-1 | . | . | 16 | TRBV18 | TGTGCCAGCTCACCAGTACGGGGTGAGGGGAGAACTGAAGCTTTCTTT | CASSPVRGEGRTEAFF
TRBJ1-1 | TRBD1 | . | 11 | TRBV29-1 | TGCAGCGTTGTGCGAGACAGGGGTGCTTTCTTT | CSVVRDRGAFF
TRBJ1-5 | TRBD1 | . | 12 | TRBV19 | TGTGCCAGCGGACAGGGGTTTCAGCCCCAGCATTTT | CASGQGFQPQHF
TRBJ1-2 | . | few | 13 | TRBV27 | TGTGCCAGCAGTCCCAACACAGGGTATGGCTACACCTTC | CASSPNTGYGYTF
TRBJ2-2 | . | . | 15 | TRBV28 | TGTGCCAGCAGCCTCCCAGGGGCGAACACCGGGGAGCTGTTTTTT | CASSLPGANTGELFF
TRBJ2-7 | TRBD1 | . | 15 | TRBV28 | TGTGCCAGCAGTTCGGGACAGGGAAGCTCCTACGAGCAGTACTTC | CASSSGQGSSYEQYF
TRBJ1-1 | . | . | 15 | TRBV5-1 | TGCGCCAGCAGCTTCGCAGGGCCGGTGAACACTGAAGCTTTCTTT | CASSFAGPVNTEAFF
TRBJ1-6 | . | . | 12 | TRBV2 | TGTGCCAGCAGTGCCCATAATTCACCCCTCCACTTT | CASSAHNSPLHF
TRBJ2-2 | . | . | 16 | TRBV6-2/TRBV6-3 | TGTGCCAGCAGTTTGACCGGGACACAGAACACCGGGGAGCTGTTTTTT | CASSLTGTQNTGELFF
TRBJ1-1 | . | few | 10 | TRBV29-1 | TGCAGCGCTCAGAACCCTGAAGCTTTCTTT | CSAQNPEAFF
TRBJ2-7 | TRBD1 | . | 13 | TRBV30 | TGTGCCTGGAGTGCCGGGACAGGCTACGAGCAGTACTTC | CAWSAGTGYEQYF
TRBJ1-1 | . | . | 12 | TRBV5-5 | TGTGCCAGCAGCTTGAGGGGGAATGAAGCTTTCTTT | CASSLRGNEAFF
TRBJ1-5 | . | . | 16 | TRBV4-1 | TGCGCCAGCAGCCAGGAGGATCCTGGGGTATTTCAGCCCCAGCATTTT | CASSQEDPGVFQPQHF
TRBJ2-1 | TRBD2 | . | 14 | TRBV19 | TGTGCCAGTAGTAAGGCTAGCGGGGTCGATGAGCAGTTCTTC | CASSKASGVDEQFF
TRBJ1-2 | . | . | 15 | TRBV27 | TGTGCCAGCAGTTTATCGAAAGGGGTTTTCTATGGCTACACCTTC | CASSLSKGVFYGYTF